These T cell receptor beta chains were read from a single sample in a study of glioma-infiltrating T cells. TCRdb re-called the multiplex PCR reads with MiXCR, one entry per CDR3 protein. This table has some 110,000 distinct CDR3 sequences, approximately 23% appearing once. Source material: glioma tissue, nonneoplastic brain tissue, or PBMCs (not recorded which). These TCRs come from a human donor with low-grade glioma or glioblastoma, undergoing nonglioma brain surgery, or in good health (not recorded which). Each CDR3 is given with its conserved first and last residue. D genes are given only for firm matches. The listing skips clone size in some rows; elsewhere it reads once, few, many or a size class.

CDR3aa: CASSYDSPSYNEQFF; CDR3nt: TGTGCCAGCAGCTATGACAGTCCCTCCTACAATGAGCAGTTCTTC; j_gene: TRBJ2-1; d_gene: -; abundance: -; v_gene: TRBV7-3
CDR3aa: CASSQVISGLATDTQYF; CDR3nt: TGTGCCAGCAGCCAAGTAATTAGCGGTCTAGCAACAGATACGCAGTATTTT; j_gene: TRBJ2-3; d_gene: -; abundance: many; v_gene: TRBV14
CDR3aa: CAISGKNEQFF; CDR3nt: TGTGCCATCAGCGGAAAAAATGAGCAGTTCTTC; j_gene: TRBJ2-1; d_gene: -; abundance: few; v_gene: TRBV10-3
CDR3aa: CSVGTGGLAKNIQYF; CDR3nt: TGCAGTGTTGGGACGGGCGGTCTAGCCAAAAACATTCAGTACTTC; j_gene: TRBJ2-4; d_gene: -; abundance: many; v_gene: TRBV20-1
CDR3aa: CASSSGGRGYNEQFF; CDR3nt: TGTGCCAGCAGTTCAGGAGGGAGGGGGTACAATGAGCAGTTCTTC; j_gene: TRBJ2-1; d_gene: -; abundance: many; v_gene: TRBV6-2/TRBV6-3
CDR3aa: CASSQTGMEDTQYF; CDR3nt: TGTGCCAGCAGCCAGACAGGGATGGAAGATACGCAGTATTTT; j_gene: TRBJ2-3; d_gene: TRBD1; abundance: many; v_gene: TRBV14
CDR3aa: CSATIGNTEAFF; CDR3nt: TGCAGTGCTACCATTGGGAACACTGAAGCTTTCTTT; j_gene: TRBJ1-1; d_gene: -; abundance: many; v_gene: TRBV20-1
CDR3aa: CASSPPVALSGTGLYEQYF; CDR3nt: TGTGCCAGCTCACCACCGGTGGCACTCTCCGGGACTGGTCTCTACGAGCAGTACTTC; j_gene: TRBJ2-7; d_gene: -; abundance: many; v_gene: TRBV18
CDR3aa: CAGSLWPGGSGANVLTF; CDR3nt: TGTGCCGGCAGCTTGTGGCCAGGGGGCAGTGGGGCCAACGTCCTGACTTTC; j_gene: TRBJ2-6; d_gene: TRBD1; abundance: -; v_gene: TRBV11-2
CDR3aa: CASSGQLLAGENEQFF; CDR3nt: TGTGCCAGCAGTGGCCAATTACTAGCGGGAGAGAATGAGCAGTTCTTC; j_gene: TRBJ2-1; d_gene: TRBD2; abundance: few; v_gene: TRBV6-4
CDR3aa: CASSQGVNYNPPLHF; CDR3nt: TGCGCCAGCAGCCAAGGCGTTAACTATAATCCACCCCTCCACTTT; j_gene: TRBJ1-6; d_gene: -; abundance: -; v_gene: TRBV4-1
CDR3aa: CAIKQGGDTSEQFF; CDR3nt: TGTGCCATCAAGCAGGGCGGGGACACCAGTGAGCAGTTCTTC; j_gene: TRBJ2-1; d_gene: -; abundance: few; v_gene: TRBV10-3
CDR3aa: CASSRSGRTFSGNTIYF; CDR3nt: TGCGCCAGCAGCCGCTCGGGGCGGACATTCTCTGGAAACACCATATATTTT; j_gene: TRBJ1-3; d_gene: -; abundance: -; v_gene: TRBV5-1
CDR3aa: CASSLGVSDTQYF; CDR3nt: TGTGCCAGCAGTTTAGGGGTTTCTGATACGCAGTATTTT; j_gene: TRBJ2-3; d_gene: -; abundance: many; v_gene: TRBV12-3/TRBV12-4
CDR3aa: CASGRLGPLTEAFF; CDR3nt: TGTGCCAGCGGGAGGCTGGGCCCGCTCACTGAAGCTTTCTTT; j_gene: TRBJ1-1; d_gene: -; abundance: many; v_gene: TRBV6-1
CDR3aa: CASSYYFWWVSKNTEASF; CDR3nt: TGTGCCAGCAGTTACTACTTCTGGTGGGTTTCGAAGAACACTGAAGCTTCCTTT; j_gene: TRBJ1-1; d_gene: -; abundance: -; v_gene: TRBV6-6
CDR3aa: CASSDGRGANYGYTF; CDR3nt: TGTGCCAGCAGTGACGGTCGGGGGGCCAACTATGGCTACACCTTC; j_gene: TRBJ1-2; d_gene: -; abundance: many; v_gene: TRBV2
CDR3aa: CASSLGAGTENTEAFF; CDR3nt: TGTGCCAGCAGCTTAGGGGCCGGGACAGAGAACACTGAAGCTTTCTTT; j_gene: TRBJ1-1; d_gene: TRBD1; abundance: many; v_gene: TRBV7-2
CDR3aa: CASSQMCGTSLYTF; CDR3nt: TGTGCCAGCAGCCAAATGTGTGGGACAAGCCTCTACACCTTC; j_gene: TRBJ1-2; d_gene: -; abundance: few; v_gene: TRBV3-1
CDR3aa: CASSPLFGTSGSHEQFF; CDR3nt: TGTGCCAGCTCACCACTGTTCGGGACTAGCGGGAGTCATGAGCAGTTCTTC; j_gene: TRBJ2-1; d_gene: TRBD2; abundance: -; v_gene: TRBV18
CDR3aa: CAWSVAGKFEAFF; CDR3nt: TGTGCCTGGAGTGTAGCCGGCAAATTTGAAGCTTTCTTT; j_gene: TRBJ1-1; d_gene: -; abundance: -; v_gene: TRBV30
CDR3aa: CASSQEEAYNQPQHF; CDR3nt: TGTGCCAGCAGCCAAGAAGAAGCGTACAATCAGCCCCAGCATTTT; j_gene: TRBJ1-5; d_gene: -; abundance: many; v_gene: TRBV14
CDR3aa: CASSQETGYEQYF; CDR3nt: TGTGCCAGCAGCCAAGAAACGGGCTACGAGCAGTACTTC; j_gene: TRBJ2-7; d_gene: -; abundance: many; v_gene: TRBV4-2
CDR3aa: CASTNSPFGGRRGSYEQYF; CDR3nt: TGTGCCAGCACCAACTCCCCATTCGGCGGGAGGAGGGGCTCCTACGAGCAGTACTTC; j_gene: TRBJ2-7; d_gene: TRBD2; abundance: -; v_gene: TRBV6-6
CDR3aa: CASSSRGRETQHF; CDR3nt: TGTGCCAGCTCTTCCAGGGGGCGTGAGACCCAGCACTTC; j_gene: TRBJ2-5; d_gene: TRBD1; abundance: -; v_gene: TRBV27